The sample holds a few counts of the clone carrying this T cell receptor beta chain. The antigen remains unidentified. The entry originates in a study of T cells after yellow fever vaccination. V shed 2 bases and J shed 1 base, with 12 bases lying between them. Germline lookup yields CDR1 SGHNT and CDR2 YYREEE (reference sequence). CDR3 length: 16 amino acids. Findings and caveats of the study: Most primary-vaccination clones recurred post-booster (roughly 96% CD4, 88% CD8). Highly abundant clonotypes carried over from the bulk population could end up in FACS-sorted repertoires as contaminants.

MiXCR, applied by TCRdb to the 5' RACE reads, yields one record per CDR3 protein. There are more than 300,000 distinct CDR3 sequences in the sample; around 4.5% occur only once, and roughly a fifth lies in the top ten. Here the sequenced sample was PBMCs, taken 15 days after the yellow fever booster vaccination. This receptor was taken from a man aged 18 to 29 who received the YFV17D yellow fever vaccine. This sequence joins TRBV5-4 and TRBJ2-2, with a tentative D call TRBD2 (6 bases). The DNA of the CDR3 is TGTGCCAGCAGCTTCGGCGGGGCACTGAACACCGGGGAGCTGTTTTTT. It specifies CASSFGGALNTGELFF.